The clone carrying this T cell receptor beta chain was found a few times. The data originate from a study of blood T cells in healthy people across ages. Germline V gene sequence: CDR1 KGHSH, CDR2 LQKENI. Trimming removed 3 bases from V and 4 bases from J; junction bases left unmatched: 3. The CDR3 runs to 14 residues. Using a J-beta primer mix together with a sample-barcoded 5' primer, a second PCR was run for about 7 to 12 cycles. One entry per CDR3 protein, called by TCRdb with MiXCR from the 5' RACE reads. Among about a million distinct CDR3 sequences listed, 35% to 45% were seen once. This sequence joins TRBV18 and TRBJ1-2; 9 bases are shared with TRBD1. The sequenced material came from blood. The receptor was isolated from a man younger than 35 in good health. CDR3 DNA sequence: TGTGCCAGCTCACCTGACAGGGGGGTCTATGGCTACACCTTC. This encodes CASSPDRGVYGYTF.